This paragraph reports one T cell receptor (beta chain). Its specificity is not known. The data were produced by immunoSEQ multiplex PCR, yet TCRdb's version contains in-frame clones alone and is incomplete. The table shows some 80,000 clones, with approximately 96% occurring only once. This record comes from a study of cytomegalovirus exposure and HLA in healthy donors. Study summary: The same platform used for the 500 to 850 first-cohort repertoires was also used for the 90 to 150 validation repertoires, as a later analysis reported. Overall study findings and caveats: The dataset shows that most TCR sequences were rare, while some public TCRs occurred in many donors. High specificity and sensitivity for cytomegalovirus status were reported for the classifier. There were three CMV-associated chains whose specificity for CMV antigens was confirmed in vitro.

Sequenced input: PBMCs. This TCR came from a woman under 30 in good health and CMV-seronegative.

The DNA of the CDR3 is TGTGCCAGCTCCTCTAGCGGGCCCCTCCAAGAGACCCAGTACTTC. This sequence encodes CASSSSGPLQETQYF. The chain has TRBV27 and TRBJ2-5; 8 nucleotides line up with TRBD2. Looked up from germline, CDR1 is MNHEY and CDR2 is SMNVEV (reference sequence). The CDR3 loop spans 15 amino acids. Trimming at V came to 8 bases and at J to 1 base, leaving 9 bases not matched to a gene.